This T cell receptor beta chain was sequenced for a study of identical twins. The germline V gene encodes CDR1 LNHDA and CDR2 SQIVND (reference sequence). The CDR3 is 17 residues long. The V end was cut by 2 bases, the J end by 6 bases, with 23 bases between. General observations from the study: It was out-of-frame TCR alpha sharing in monozygotic twins that models underestimated.

No donor was unhealthy or non-Caucasian. TCRdb called the 5' RACE reads again in MiXCR, with one record for every CDR3 protein. The data hold approximately 630,000 distinct CDR3 sequences, with around 7.4% observed a single time. Comment on this clonotype: Its antigen is unidentified.

The same sample was also used in a study of yellow fever vaccine responses in identical twins.

The sequenced sample consisted of PBMCs. V usage is TRBV19 and J usage is TRBJ2-7, with D unresolved. The source is a woman younger than 30 in good health. CDR3 amino acids: CASSIQIGTSRVFEQYF. In DNA, the CDR3 is TGTGCCAGTAGTATACAGATTGGCACATCCCGCGTGTTCGAGCAGTACTTC.